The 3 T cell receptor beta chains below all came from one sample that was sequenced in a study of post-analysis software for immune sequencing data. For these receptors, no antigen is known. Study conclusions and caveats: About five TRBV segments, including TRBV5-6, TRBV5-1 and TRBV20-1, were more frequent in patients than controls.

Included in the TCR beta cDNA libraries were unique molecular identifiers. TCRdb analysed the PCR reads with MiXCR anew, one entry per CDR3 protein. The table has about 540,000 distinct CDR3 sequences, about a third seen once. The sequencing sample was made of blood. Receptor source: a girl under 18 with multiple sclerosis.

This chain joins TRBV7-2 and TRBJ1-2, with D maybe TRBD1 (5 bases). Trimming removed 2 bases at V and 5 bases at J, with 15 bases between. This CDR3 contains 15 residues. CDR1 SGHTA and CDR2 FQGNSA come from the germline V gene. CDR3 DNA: TGTGCCAGCAGCTTAAAGGGGACTGCTCGGTATGGCTACACCTTC. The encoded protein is CASSLKGTARYGYTF.

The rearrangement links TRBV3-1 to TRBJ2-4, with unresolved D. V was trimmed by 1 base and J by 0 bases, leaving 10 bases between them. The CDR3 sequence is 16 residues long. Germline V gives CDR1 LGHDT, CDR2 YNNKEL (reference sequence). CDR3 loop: CASSQVQWGAKNIQYF. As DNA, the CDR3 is TGTGCCAGCAGCCAAGTACAGTGGGGAGCCAAAAACATTCAGTACTTC.

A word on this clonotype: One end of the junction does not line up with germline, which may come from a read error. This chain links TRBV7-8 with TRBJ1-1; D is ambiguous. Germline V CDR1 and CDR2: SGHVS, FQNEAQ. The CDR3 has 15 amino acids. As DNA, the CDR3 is TGTGCCAGCAGCTCCCGCGGGCGGATGAACACTGAAACTTTCTTT. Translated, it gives CASSSRGRMNTETFF.